The rows below give T cell receptor beta chains drawn from one sample of a study of T cell repertoires in cytomegalovirus infection. TCRdb used MiXCR to reprocess the reads, holding one entry per CDR3 protein. The data contain about half a million distinct CDR3 sequences, around a third of them singletons. Antigens of these TCRs are unknown. This sample comprised cultured PBMCs, obtained from culture after CMV antigen stimulation. The receptors stem from a human donor in good health (CMV status not recorded). Some clones in this sample may be carry-over from other donors' samples. CDR3s leave out the opening cysteine and the closing phenylalanine or tryptophan. The order of the fields is J gene, D gene, V gene, CDR3 protein. The D gene is left open where the match is weak.

>TRBJ2-4|TRBD2|TRBV6-2/TRBV6-3
ASSRLGLAGGGPD
>TRBJ1-3|NA|TRBV29-1
SVQDSSGNTIY
>TRBJ1-4|NA|TRBV15
ATSPRHNEKLF
>TRBJ1-2|TRBD1|TRBV7-2
ASSFAGQGRGGYT
>TRBJ1-2|NA|TRBV6-5
ASSYSGAQTPTYGYT
>TRBJ2-3|NA|TRBV7-2
ASGGLGTDTQY
>TRBJ1-5|NA|TRBV20-1
SARIPGPSNQPQH
>TRBJ2-1|NA|TRBV27
ASSPGESYNEQF
>TRBJ2-7|NA|TRBV2
ARSVSGSYEQY
>TRBJ1-5|NA|TRBV7-2
ASSEGYGMRDPQH
>TRBJ2-5|NA|TRBV30
AAGKETQY
>TRBJ1-5|TRBD1|TRBV4-3
ASSQTYRGGNQPQH
>TRBJ2-6|NA|TRBV30
AWSVQGRAGANVLT
>TRBJ1-1|NA|TRBV4-1
ASSQAQARNTEAF
>TRBJ1-1|NA|TRBV18
ASSKSIRGVRNTEAF
>TRBJ2-1|NA|TRBV24-1
ATSLGDTFGDEQF
>TRBJ2-1|TRBD2|TRBV27
ASSRPAGGPDEQF
>TRBJ2-2|NA|TRBV20-1
SARATLSNTGELF
>TRBJ2-7|TRBD1|TRBV7-2
AREQGRNSYEQY
>TRBJ2-5|TRBD2|TRBV6-5
ASSYSGAGHRETQY
>TRBJ1-1|NA|TRBV28
ASQATPQVAF
>TRBJ2-1|TRBD2|TRBV20-1
SAEGTSGGRNNEQF
>TRBJ2-3|TRBD2|TRBV6-1
ASSLGLALSTDTQY
>TRBJ2-1|TRBD2|TRBV6-2/TRBV6-3
ASSYPAGDRKAYNEQF
>TRBJ1-5|NA|TRBV18
ASSPFNLERGNQPQH
>TRBJ1-2|NA|TRBV4-2
ASSQEIGGSGYGYT
>TRBJ2-1|TRBD2|TRBV5-1
ASSFADRDYLNNEQF
>TRBJ2-1|NA|TRBV7-6
ASSLEGNYNEQF
>TRBJ2-7|NA|TRBV6-2/TRBV6-3
ASSPRVPTYEQY
>TRBJ2-1|NA|TRBV7-6
ASSLAAGRGPYNEQL
>TRBJ1-1|NA|TRBV18
ASSPRDGLNTEAF
>TRBJ2-7|TRBD1|TRBV18
ASSPGGQGSYEQY
>TRBJ2-1|NA|TRBV11-3
ASSATDYNEQF
>TRBJ2-3|TRBD2|TRBV7-6
ASSFTRRLATDTQY
>TRBJ2-1|TRBD2|TRBV11-1
ASSFHSGRAEQF
>TRBJ1-1|TRBD1|TRBV19
ASSMGRQGGTEAF
>TRBJ1-2|NA|TRBV4-1
ASSPPDRGNYGYT
>TRBJ2-1|TRBD2|TRBV5-1
ASSRTSGSATGGNEQF
>TRBJ2-5|TRBD1|TRBV12-3/TRBV12-4
ASSRGDRQETQY
>TRBJ2-3|NA|TRBV19
ASTARVSTDTQY
>TRBJ1-3|NA|TRBV19
ASTMGRTSSGNTIY
>TRBJ2-3|NA|TRBV15
ATSRDLDLGEQY
>TRBJ2-7|NA|TRBV7-9
ASVPGVTYEQY
>TRBJ2-4|NA|TRBV27
ASSLSGLQTAKNIQY
>TRBJ2-6|NA|TRBV7-8
ASSSDSSGANVLT
>TRBJ2-5|NA|TRBV6-2/TRBV6-3
ASSRIQETQY